Below, 21 T cell receptor beta chains from the same sample are listed, as sequenced in a study of blood T cell repertoires in COVID-19. The protocol was immunoSEQ multiplex PCR, while the TCRdb copy is restricted to in-frame clones and leaves out a portion. This table holds more than 50,000 clones, 70% to 80% found once. The sequenced sample consisted of peripheral blood. Receptors were obtained from a woman aged 80 or older with acute or convalescent COVID-19.

The chain couples TRBV5-4 to TRBJ2-1; tentative D call: TRBD2 (6 bases). This CDR3 is built from 15 residues. Germline V CDR1 and CDR2: SGHNT, YYREEE (reference sequence). The V end lost 4 bases, the J end lost 3 bases, and 14 bases lay between the germline ends. DNA for the CDR3: TGTGCCAGCAGCCTCCGGGGGATCCTCTACAATGAGCAGTTCTTC. This gives the protein CASSLRGILYNEQFF.

In this sample, this clone turned up many times. This chain links TRBV4-1 with TRBJ2-1, with a possible D match to TRBD1 (5 bases). V lost 4 bases, J lost 4 bases, and 14 bases lay in between. The germline V gene has CDR1 MGHRA and CDR2 YSYEKL. CDR3 length: 15 residues. This chain's CDR3 is CASSLTVAGYNEQFF. CDR3 in DNA: TGCGCCAGCAGCCTGACAGTGGCCGGGTACAATGAGCAGTTCTTC.

CDR3 DNA sequence: TGTGCCAGCAGCCCGGGACAGATAGGAGACGAAAAACTGTTTTTT. Its protein is CASSPGQIGDEKLFF. This chain connects TRBV28 to TRBJ1-4, with 7 bases that match TRBD1. Germline assignment: CDR1 MDHEN and CDR2 SYDVKM. V trimming: 6 bases; J trimming: 8 bases; junction bases outside the gene matches: 12. The CDR3 has 15 residues.

This clone has just a few counts. V usage is TRBV28 and J usage is TRBJ2-7, with TRBD2 matching 8 bases. This CDR3 comprises 18 residues. Trimming cost V 7 bases and J 3 bases; bases outside gene matches: 20. Looked up from germline, CDR1 is MDHEN and CDR2 is SYDVKM. DNA of the CDR3: TGTGCCAGCACCAAGGGGTTTGCTAGCGGGCACGGGGGCTACGAGCAGTACTTC. It translates to CASTKGFASGHGGYEQYF.

This chain links TRBV28 with TRBJ1-2, with TRBD1 matching over 7 bases. V lost 6 bases, J lost 2 bases, and 12 bases stayed unmatched. The CDR3 extends over 16 amino acids. The germline CDR1 and CDR2 sequences are MDHEN and SYDVKM. The CDR3 region has the DNA TGTGCCAGCAGCTCGGGAGGGGGCGCTGGGAACTATGGCTACACCTTC. It specifies CASSSGGGAGNYGYTF.

V gene TRBV5-6 combines with J gene TRBJ2-1; TRBD2 matches at 8 bases. The CDR3 runs 17 residues. The germline V gene encodes CDR1 SGHDT and CDR2 YYEEEE. Losses at the gene ends were 1 base for V and 10 bases for J; bases not matched to a gene: 16. CDR3 in DNA: TGTGCCAGCAGCTTGCCCCTGGGGGGAGGAACGGGAGGGGAGCAGTTCTTC. It is translated as CASSLPLGGGTGGEQFF.

The V call is TRBV4-1, the J call TRBJ1-1; 9 bases line up with TRBD1. The J segment lost 5 bases and the V segment lost 6 bases, leaving 7 bases of the junction unmatched. CDR3 length: 14 amino acids. Germline V lookup: CDR1 MGHRA, CDR2 YSYEKL. CDR3 protein: CASSRGQGWTEAFF. The CDR3 DNA sequence: TGCGCCAGCAGTCGAGGACAGGGGTGGACTGAAGCTTTCTTT.

There are a few counts of this clone. The V gene is TRBV12-2, the J gene TRBJ1-1; the table's D gene call, TRBD1, was not cross checked with the DNA. TRBV12-2 is deemed a pseudogene. The CDR3 is 13 amino acids. The CDR3: CASRLGLHTEAFF. In DNA form, the CDR3 reads TGTGCAAGTCGCTTGGGGCTCCACACTGAAGCTTTCTTT.

The chain couples TRBV2 to TRBJ2-7, with D possibly TRBD2 on 6 matching bases. The CDR3 has 12 residues. Trimming cost V 6 bases and J 1 base, with 7 bases left between them. Germline loops: CDR1 SNHLY, CDR2 FYNNEI. CDR3 sequence: CASRGGSYEQYF. As DNA, the CDR3 is TGTGCCAGCAGGGGGGGTTCCTACGAGCAGTACTTC.

The rearrangement links TRBV12-3 or TRBV12-4 to TRBJ1-2, with D maybe TRBD1 (6 bases). Trimming took off 3 bases at V and 7 bases at J, with 12 bases between the two ends. This CDR3 region has 13 residues. The CDR3 coding sequence is TGTGCCAGCAGTTTCGGGACAACAACTGGCTACACCTTC. Amino acid sequence: CASSFGTTTGYTF.

The V gene is TRBV7-8, the J gene TRBJ1-6; D gene unclear. Trimming removed 0 bases from V and 6 bases from J, with 9 bases in between. The germline gives CDR1 SGHVS, CDR2 FQNEAQ. The CDR3 spans 15 residues. The CDR3 reads CASSLAAFSNSPLHF. The CDR3 nucleotides are TGTGCCAGCAGCTTAGCCGCGTTCTCTAATTCACCCCTCCACTTT.

This clone was observed once. With only one base between it and a far larger clone, this is likely a read error. The V call is TRBV6-6, the J call TRBJ1-1; 8 bases are shared with TRBD1. The CDR3 is made up of 12 amino acids. Germline lookup yields CDR1 MNHNY and CDR2 SVGAGI (reference sequence). V lost 5 bases, J lost 4 bases, and 0 bases stayed unmatched. CDR3 DNA: TGTGCCAGCAGTACAGGGGGCACTGAAGCTTTCTTT. Protein product: CASSTGGTEAFF.

V and J are TRBV28 and TRBJ1-4; tentatively, D is TRBD1 (5 bases). Germline loops: CDR1 MDHEN, CDR2 SYDVKM. V was clipped by 3 bases and J by 4 bases, with 12 bases between them. This CDR3 is built from 15 residues. The CDR3 sequence: CASSFLGTYNEKLFF. CDR3 coding DNA: TGTGCCAGCAGTTTTCTGGGGACTTATAATGAAAAACTGTTTTTT.

This clone has just a few counts. A far larger clone is only one base removed, so a read error is likely. The V and J genes are TRBV5-1 and TRBJ2-2; tentatively, D is TRBD1 or TRBD2 (5 bases each). This CDR3 is built from 16 residues. Per germline, CDR1 SGHRS and CDR2 YFSETQ. Here the CDR3 reads CACSLGRAPRTGELFF. In DNA, the CDR3 is TGCGCCTGCAGCTTGGGGCGGGCCCCCCGCACCGGGGAGCTGTTTTTT.

This clone has a handful of counts. V is TRBV6-5 and J is TRBJ1-1; D gene unclear. Looked up from germline, CDR1 is MNHEY and CDR2 is SVGAGI. CDR3 length: 13 residues. The V gene lost 6 bases and the J gene lost 4 bases, with 12 bases spanning the gap. CDR3 region: CASSLVVGTEAFF. The DNA of the CDR3 is TGTGCCAGCAGCTTAGTTGTTGGCACTGAAGCTTTCTTT.

This sequence joins TRBV7-8 and TRBJ1-3; perhaps TRBD1 as D (5 bases). Germline CDR1 and CDR2: SGHVS and FQNEAQ. The CDR3 is 14 amino acids. V shed 2 bases and J shed 0 bases, with 5 bases lying between them. CDR3 in amino acids: CASSLTGSGNTIYF. The DNA for the CDR3 is TGTGCCAGCAGCTTAACAGGCTCTGGAAACACCATATATTTT.

This chain joins TRBV6-4 and TRBJ1-2, with 8 positions matching TRBD1. Germline CDR1 and CDR2: MRHNA and SNTAGT. This CDR3 region has 18 residues. The ends lost 4 bases at V and 3 bases at J; junction bases unmatched: 16. Here the CDR3 DNA reads TGTGCCAGCAGTGTCCTACGTGACAGGGTCAGGGGGCACTATGGCTACACCTTC. This codes for CASSVLRDRVRGHYGYTF.

The CDR3 loop reads CASSQTGKITEAFF. In nucleotides, the CDR3 is TGCGCCAGCAGCCAAACAGGGAAAATCACTGAAGCTTTCTTT. V usage is TRBV4-1 and J usage is TRBJ1-1, with D perhaps matching TRBD1 (6 bases). CDR3 size: 14 residues. V shed 2 bases and J shed 4 bases, with 11 bases lying between them. CDR1 and CDR2 from the germline V gene are MGHRA and YSYEKL.

The chain employs TRBV9 and TRBJ2-6, with D tentatively TRBD2 (5 bases). The CDR3 is 15 amino acids. The ends were cut back, 3 bases at V and 0 bases at J, with 7 bases in the middle. Germline CDR1 SGDLS, CDR2 YYNGEE. CDR3 sequence reads: CASSAGLSGANVLTF. The CDR3 nucleotides are TGTGCCAGCAGCGCTGGACTCTCTGGGGCCAACGTCCTGACTTTC. The full variable domain, rest sourced from reference TRBV9 and TRBJ2-6, is DSGVTQTPKHLITATGQRVTLRCSPRSGDLSVYWYQQSLDQGLQFLIQYYNGEERAKGNILERFSAQQFPDLHSELNLSSLELGDSALYFCASSAGLSGANVLTFGAGSRLTVL.

The chain joins TRBV28 to TRBJ1-5, with D perhaps TRBD1 (6 bases). The germline V gene has CDR1 MDHEN and CDR2 SYDVKM. V lost 6 bases and J lost 0, with 12 bases in between. This CDR3 has 15 amino acids. CDR3 in DNA: TGTGCCAGCAGGCGACAGGTCTTTAGCAATCAGCCCCAGCATTTT. It yields the protein CASRRQVFSNQPQHF.

J is TRBJ1-6 and V is TRBV9; 7 positions agree with TRBD1. This CDR3 region has 15 residues. V trimming: 0 bases; J trimming: 4 bases; junction bases outside the gene matches: 1. Germline V CDR1 and CDR2: SGDLS, YYNGEE. The CDR3: CASSVAGQYNSPLHF. DNA of the CDR3: TGTGCCAGCAGCGTAGCGGGACAGTATAATTCACCCCTCCACTTT. Based on the CDR3 plus reference TRBV9 and TRBJ1-6, the full variable domain is DSGVTQTPKHLITATGQRVTLRCSPRSGDLSVYWYQQSLDQGLQFLIQYYNGEERAKGNILERFSAQQFPDLHSELNLSSLELGDSALYFCASSVAGQYNSPLHFGNGTRLTVT.